One sample yielded the 21 T cell receptor beta chains listed below, sequenced in a study of shared clonotypes between healthy human individuals. Sequencing was performed with immunoSEQ multiplex PCR; in TCRdb, only in-frame clones are kept and a portion is missing. The sample lists fewer than 2.5 million clones; 80% to 95% were seen once. Sequencing input: naive CD4+ T cells from PBMCs. Documented subset: CD45RA+ positively selected. The origin of the receptors is a man aged 18 to 30 in good health. Some clones in this sample may be carry-over from other donors' samples.

The chain links TRBV19 to TRBJ2-1, with D possibly being TRBD2 (6 bases). V was shortened by 6 bases and J by 1 base, with 25 bases between the two germline ends. The CDR3 has 19 amino acids. Germline lookup yields CDR1 LNHDA and CDR2 SQIVND (reference sequence). CDR3: CASSPRLIFGGTSYNEQFF. The CDR3 nucleotides are TGTGCCAGTAGCCCCAGACTAATTTTTGGCGGGACGTCCTACAATGAGCAGTTCTTC.

The rearrangement links TRBV7-9 to TRBJ2-2, with D unresolved. With 3 bases removed from V and 6 bases from J, the gap between germline ends came to 17 bases. Germline values: CDR1 SEHNR, CDR2 FQNEAQ (reference sequence). The length of the CDR3 is 16 residues. CDR3 nucleotides: TGTGCCAGCAGCTTCGCCGGGTCTAGAGGCCCCGGGGAGCTGTTTTTT. Its protein product is CASSFAGSRGPGELFF.

The chain carries TRBV6-1 and TRBJ1-3; D not certain. Trimming took off 3 bases at V and 2 bases at J, with 14 bases between the two ends. CDR1 is MNHNS and CDR2 is SASEGT in the germline V gene. The CDR3 is 16 amino acids. The CDR3 DNA follows: TGTGCCAGCAGTGATCTTCGGGAAAAGACTGGAAACACCATATATTTT. It codes for CASSDLREKTGNTIYF.

The chain employs TRBV7-6 and TRBJ2-5, with 12 positions matching TRBD2. V lost 5 bases, J lost 5 bases, and 6 bases stayed unmatched. Germline lookup yields CDR1 SGHVS and CDR2 FNYEAQ. This CDR3 comprises 15 residues. The CDR3 loop is CASSPLAGGSETQYF. The CDR3 DNA reads as TGTGCCAGCAGCCCACTAGCGGGAGGTTCTGAGACCCAGTACTTC.

The chain has TRBV18 and TRBJ1-2; D not certain. The CDR3 loop spans 15 amino acids. Trimming took off 2 bases at V and 2 bases at J, with 12 bases between the two ends. Germline V gene sequence: CDR1 KGHSH, CDR2 LQKENI. As DNA, the CDR3 is TGTGCCAGCTCACCAAAACTGGGAGGAAACTATGGCTACACCTTC. This sequence encodes CASSPKLGGNYGYTF.

The chain links TRBV28 to TRBJ1-4, with a weak D call TRBD1 (5 bases). Trimming removed 4 bases from V and 3 bases from J, with 15 bases in between. The CDR3 is 16 residues long. Germline loops: CDR1 MDHEN, CDR2 SYDVKM. The CDR3 DNA reads TGTGCCAGCAGTTCAAACTTGTGGACACCTAATGAAAAACTGTTTTTT. Its protein product is CASSSNLWTPNEKLFF.

This chain joins TRBV5-4 and TRBJ2-7; D remains unclear. The length of the CDR3 is 11 residues. Germline CDR1 reads SGHNT; CDR2 reads YYREEE (reference sequence). With 1 base removed from V and 7 bases from J, the gap between germline ends came to 6 bases. The CDR3 loop reads CASSLFPEQYF. CDR3 nucleotide sequence: TGTGCCAGCAGCTTGTTTCCAGAGCAGTACTTC. The whole variable domain, remainder taken from reference TRBV5-4 and TRBJ2-7, is ETGVTQSPTHLIKTRGQQVTLRCSSQSGHNTVSWYQQALGQGPQFIFQYYREEENGRGNFPPRFSGLQFPNYSSELNVNALELDDSALYLCASSLFPEQYFGPGTRLTVT.

The rearrangement links TRBV10-3 to TRBJ2-7; 8 bases map to TRBD1. In germline, CDR1 is ENHRY, CDR2 SYGVKD. CDR3 length: 16 residues. The junction had 11 bases not matched to a gene; V was cut back by 4 bases and J by 3 bases. The CDR3 here is CAISGRRQGANYEQYF. The CDR3 nucleotides are TGTGCCATCAGTGGGAGGCGGCAGGGGGCGAACTACGAGCAGTACTTC.

This sequence joins TRBV5-6 and TRBJ2-5; D is ambiguous. The closer fit of TRBJ2-7 to the DNA end suggests the J call may be wrong. Germline V gene data show CDR1 as SGHDT and CDR2 as YYEEEE. This CDR3 is 15 amino acids long. The CDR3 DNA follows: TGTGCCAGCAGCTTGGATGGCGGAAGAGTCTACGAGCAGTACTTC. Encoded protein: CASSLDGGRVYEQYF.

This clone was counted a few times. V is TRBV2 and J is TRBJ2-7; D call uncertain. Germline V gene sequence: CDR1 SNHLY, CDR2 FYNNEI. V was pared by 3 bases and J by 5 bases, with 8 bases between. The CDR3 runs to 12 residues. The CDR3 here is CASSDSGHEQYF. CDR3 DNA sequence: TGTGCCAGCAGTGATTCGGGCCACGAGCAGTACTTC.

This clone was seen a handful of times. V is TRBV2 and J is TRBJ2-2, with no clear D. The ends were cut back, 4 bases at V and 5 bases at J, with 8 bases in the middle. CDR3 length: 13 amino acids. Germline loops: CDR1 SNHLY, CDR2 FYNNEI. The CDR3 DNA is TGTGCCAGCAGTGTCGAAGCGACCGGGGAGCTGTTTTTT. Translated: CASSVEATGELFF.

The chain has TRBV7-2 and TRBJ2-4; D not resolved. The CDR3 runs to 13 residues. From germline, CDR1 is SGHTA and CDR2 FQGNSA. V gave up 6 bases and J gave up 0 bases, with 6 bases separating them. In DNA form, the CDR3 reads TGTGCCAGCAGTTCCATAGCCAAAAACATTCAGTACTTC. Amino acids: CASSSIAKNIQYF.

The gene calls are TRBV28 and TRBJ1-2; D is possibly TRBD1 (5 bases). Germline V gene sequence: CDR1 MDHEN, CDR2 SYDVKM. The CDR3 loop spans 14 amino acids. Trimming pared 5 bases from V and 8 bases from J, leaving 18 bases between. CDR3 bases: TGTGCCAGCAGTCCGATCGGGGGAGTAGGCGGCTACACCTTC. Protein product: CASSPIGGVGGYTF.

The J gene is TRBJ2-1, the V gene TRBV5-1, with 8 bases identical to TRBD1. J gave up 3 bases and V 3 bases, and 5 bases lay outside the gene matches. The germline V gene encodes CDR1 SGHRS and CDR2 YFSETQ. CDR3 size: 15 residues. CDR3 residues: CASSWGTGFYNEQFF. The DNA of the CDR3 is TGCGCCAGCAGCTGGGGGACAGGATTCTACAATGAGCAGTTCTTC.

The chain couples TRBV28 to TRBJ2-6, with D possibly matching TRBD1 (6 bases). CDR1 is MDHEN, CDR2 SYDVKM, per germline. This CDR3 comprises 15 residues. Trimming stripped 8 bases from V and 1 base from J, with 12 bases between. CDR3: CASSNTGSGANVLTF. The CDR3 coding sequence is TGTGCCAGCTCTAACACAGGGTCTGGGGCCAACGTCCTGACTTTC.

The chain combines TRBV2 with TRBJ2-7; D perhaps matches TRBD2 (5 bases). The ends were cut back, 7 bases at V and 2 bases at J, with 15 bases in the middle. There are 14 residues in the CDR3. The V gene's germline CDR1 is SNHLY and CDR2 FYNNEI. The CDR3 protein is CASTRVNTPYEQYF. The CDR3 bases are TGTGCCAGCACGAGGGTGAATACGCCCTACGAGCAGTACTTC.

V is TRBV4-1 and J is TRBJ2-7; 7 bases are a match to TRBD2. V lost 1 base, J lost 6 bases, and 6 bases stayed unmatched. Germline CDR1 is MGHRA and CDR2 is YSYEKL. This CDR3 has 14 residues. The CDR3 nucleotides are TGCGCCAGCAGCCAAGTAGCGGGCCCCAGCGAGCAGTACTTC. It encodes CASSQVAGPSEQYF.

The V gene is TRBV2, the J gene TRBJ1-2; TRBD1 is a possible D gene (6 bases). In germline, CDR1 is SNHLY, CDR2 FYNNEI. The V end lost 6 bases, the J end lost 4 bases, and 18 bases lay between the germline ends. This CDR3 region has 15 residues. CDR3 residues: CASSVRQQGSYGYTF. CDR3 nucleotides: TGTGCCAGCAGCGTTCGACAGCAGGGGAGCTATGGCTACACCTTC.

The chain recombines TRBV28 with TRBJ2-3; 9 bases align to TRBD2. The CDR3 loop spans 13 amino acids. The V and J ends lost 6 bases and 4 bases, in that order; junction bases with no gene match: 2. The germline V gene has CDR1 MDHEN and CDR2 SYDVKM. CDR3 in DNA: TGTGCCAGCAGCCGACTAGCGGCAGATACGCAGTATTTT. Protein sequence: CASSRLAADTQYF.

The J gene is TRBJ1-5, the V gene TRBV6-5, with D hard to call. Germline V gene data show CDR1 as MNHEY and CDR2 as SVGAGI. V dropped 4 bases and J dropped 6 bases, with 10 bases sitting between them. CDR3 length: 13 residues. The DNA of the CDR3 is TGTGCCAGCAGTTCCCGACTCCTTCAGCCCCAGCATTTT. Translation: CASSSRLLQPQHF.

V is TRBV28 and J is TRBJ2-1; 7 bases are a match to TRBD1. V lost 6 bases to trimming and J lost 0 bases; unmatched junction nucleotides: 8. Germline CDR1 reads MDHEN; CDR2 reads SYDVKM. This CDR3 comprises 16 residues. In nucleotides, the CDR3 is TGTGCCAGCAGACGTCACCGGGACAGCTCCTACAATGAGCAGTTCTTC. This sequence encodes CASRRHRDSSYNEQFF.